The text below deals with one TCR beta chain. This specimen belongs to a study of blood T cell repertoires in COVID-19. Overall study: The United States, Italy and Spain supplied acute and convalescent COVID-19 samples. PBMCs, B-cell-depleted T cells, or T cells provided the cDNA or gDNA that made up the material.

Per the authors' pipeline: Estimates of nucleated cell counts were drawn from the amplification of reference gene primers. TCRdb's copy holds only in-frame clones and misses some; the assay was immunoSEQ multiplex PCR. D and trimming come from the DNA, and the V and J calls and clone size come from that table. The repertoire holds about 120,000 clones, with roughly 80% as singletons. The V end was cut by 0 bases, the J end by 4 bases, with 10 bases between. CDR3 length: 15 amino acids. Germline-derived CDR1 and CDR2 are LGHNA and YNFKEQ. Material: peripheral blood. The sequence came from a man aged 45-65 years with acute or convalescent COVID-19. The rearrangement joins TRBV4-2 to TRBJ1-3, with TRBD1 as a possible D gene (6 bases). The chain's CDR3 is CASSQEWGPGNTIYF. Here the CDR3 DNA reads TGTGCCAGCAGCCAAGAGTGGGGGCCCGGAAACACCATATATTTT.